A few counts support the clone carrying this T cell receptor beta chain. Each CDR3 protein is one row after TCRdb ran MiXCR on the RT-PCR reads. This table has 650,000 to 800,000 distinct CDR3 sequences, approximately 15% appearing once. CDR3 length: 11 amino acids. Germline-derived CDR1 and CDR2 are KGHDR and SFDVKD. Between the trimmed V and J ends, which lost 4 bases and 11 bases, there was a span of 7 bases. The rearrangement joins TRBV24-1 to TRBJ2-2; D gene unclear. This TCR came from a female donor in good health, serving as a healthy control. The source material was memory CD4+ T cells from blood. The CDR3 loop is CATSDPPELFF. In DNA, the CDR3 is TGTGCCACCAGTGACCCCCCTGAGCTGTTTTTT.